This paragraph reports one T cell receptor (beta chain). The data belong to a study of blood T cell repertoires in COVID-19. On the study more broadly: Italy, Spain and the United States were the sources of the convalescent and acute COVID-19 samples. Sample material is recorded as cDNA or gDNA derived from T cells, B-cell-depleted T cells, or PBMCs.

In the original processing: By means of reference gene primer amplification, nucleated cell counts were estimated. Here immunoSEQ multiplex PCR was the method, and the copy in TCRdb shows in-frame clones only, minus some. V, J and clone size derive from that table, while D and trimming were established from the DNA sequence. This repertoire shows about 100,000 clones, about 80% found once; its top ten account for 4.5%. This CDR3 has 15 residues. Germline CDR1 is SEHNR and CDR2 is FQNEAQ (reference sequence). V gave up 5 bases and J gave up 4 bases; unmatched junction bases: 6. Sequencing was done on a sample of peripheral blood. The V and J genes are TRBV7-9 and TRBJ2-7, with TRBD2 matching over 12 bases. This receptor was taken from a human donor in a cohort sampled during active COVID-19. The CDR3 region has the DNA TGTGCCAGCAGCCCTAGCGGGGGGGCTTTGTACGAGCAGTACTTC. Protein product: CASSPSGGALYEQYF.